A single sample gave rise to the 30 T cell receptor beta chains below, sequenced in a study of T cells in Graves' hyperthyroidism and ophthalmopathy. Template material for amplifying TCR beta CDR3 regions consisted of RNA transcripts. TCR CDR3 underwent first-round RT-PCR with the HTBI primer set. TCRdb reprocessed the multiplex PCR reads via MiXCR and lists one record per CDR3 protein. Among approximately 400,000 distinct CDR3 sequences listed, 14% were seen once. The sequenced sample consisted of blood. Every receptor here comes from an older woman with Graves' hyperthyroidism.

The chain recombines TRBV28 with TRBJ1-4, with a weak D call TRBD1 (5 bases). The germline V and J ends were trimmed by 2 bases and 13 bases, with 14 bases remaining between them. CDR3 size: 13 residues. Germline values: CDR1 MDHEN, CDR2 SYDVKM. CDR3 DNA: TGTGCCAGCAGTTTAGCCCTTCGACAGCGACTGTTTTTT. Its protein product is CASSLALRQRLFF.

This chain uses TRBV18 with TRBJ2-4; TRBD1 agrees at 9 bases. Per the germline V gene, CDR1 is KGHSH and CDR2 is LQKENI. This CDR3 has 16 residues. V shed 2 bases and J 3 bases; nucleotides not matched to a gene: 5. CDR3 in DNA: TGTGCCAGCTCACCAGGACAGGGGCTCGGCAAAAACATTCAGTACTTC. It encodes CASSPGQGLGKNIQYF.

This clonotype was seen at least ten times. V gene TRBV7-8 combines with J gene TRBJ2-7, with 8 bases aligning to TRBD1. V was pared by 4 bases and J by 4 bases, with 6 bases of the junction left unmatched. This CDR3 region has 14 residues. The germline CDR1 and CDR2 sequences are SGHVS and FQNEAQ. The CDR3 loop reads CASSSRQGKYEQYF. DNA of the CDR3: TGTGCCAGCAGCTCCCGACAGGGGAAATACGAGCAGTACTTC.

The table lists this clonotype with many counts. The chain combines TRBV20-1 with TRBJ1-1, with D unclear. Germline CDR1 and CDR2: DFQATT and SNEGSKA (reference sequence). The CDR3 is made up of 10 amino acids. V was pared by 4 bases and J by 11 bases, with 11 bases between. The CDR3 DNA sequence: TGCAGTGCTAATTTGGCGGACGCTTTCTTT. Amino acid sequence: CSANLADAFF.

As to this clonotype: This may be a read error: a much more frequent sequence differs by one nucleotide. The rearrangement joins TRBV30 to TRBJ1-2; D gene uncertain. The CDR3 is made up of 15 amino acids. The germline CDR1 and CDR2 sequences are GTSNPN and SVGIG (reference sequence). The V and J ends lost 2 bases and 7 bases respectively, with 20 bases between them. The CDR3 coding sequence is TGTGCCTGGAGTAACGGCAGGTTGGGAACATTTGGCTACACCTTC. It is translated as CAWSNGRLGTFGYTF.

This clonotype was found a few times. This chain links TRBV5-1 with TRBJ2-7, with D perhaps matching TRBD1 or TRBD2 (6 bases each). The CDR3 consists of 16 residues. The germline V gene has CDR1 SGHRS and CDR2 YFSETQ. V lost 4 bases and J lost 3, with 20 bases in between. In nucleotides, the CDR3 is TGCGCCAGCAGCCCCGCCGGGGGCGGGACCTTCTACGAGCAGTACTTC. This codes for CASSPAGGGTFYEQYF.

This clonotype was seen repeatedly, ten times or more. The chain has TRBV18 and TRBJ1-3; D call uncertain. The CDR3 contains 15 residues. CDR1 and CDR2 (germline): KGHSH, LQKENI. V dropped 1 base and J dropped 2 bases, with 9 bases sitting between them. CDR3 nucleotide sequence: TGTGCCAGCTCACCACGGGTTGTCACTGGAAACACCATATATTTT. Protein sequence: CASSPRVVTGNTIYF.

This clonotype was counted only a few times. The chain joins TRBV25-1 to TRBJ2-3; D is unresolved. Trimming pared 1 base from V and 10 bases from J, leaving 12 bases between. The CDR3 covers 13 residues. Germline-derived CDR1 and CDR2 are MGHDK and SYGVNS. CDR3 amino acids: CASSEFLLFSQYF. CDR3 nucleotide sequence: TGTGCCAGCAGTGAATTTCTACTATTTTCGCAGTATTTT.

The genes are TRBV6-6 and TRBJ2-2; D is ambiguous. The CDR3 runs to 16 residues. CDR1 MNHNY and CDR2 SVGAGI come from the germline V gene (reference sequence). The V end was cut by 0 bases, the J end by 3 bases, with 11 bases between. CDR3 sequence: CASSYSALPDTGELFF. The CDR3 nucleotides read TGTGCCAGCAGTTACTCGGCACTCCCGGACACCGGGGAGCTGTTTTTT.

This clonotype was picked up a small number of times. The rearrangement joins TRBV5-1 to TRBJ2-5; 7 nucleotides match TRBD2. The CDR3 runs to 16 residues. The germline V gene has CDR1 SGHRS and CDR2 YFSETQ. V was clipped by 2 bases and J by 5 bases; unmatched bases: 12. CDR3 loop: CASSFSAGRMRETQYF. The CDR3 coding sequence is TGCGCCAGCAGCTTTTCAGCGGGACGAATGCGGGAGACCCAGTACTTC.

CDR3 nucleotide sequence: TGTGCCAGCAGCTTGGACTTAGGGGGGTCTGGGGCCAACGTCCTGACTTTC. Its protein product is CASSLDLGGSGANVLTF. The V gene is TRBV5-6, the J gene TRBJ2-6, with D perhaps being TRBD1 or TRBD2 (6 bases each). V lost 0 bases and J lost 1, with 11 bases in between. The germline gives CDR1 SGHDT, CDR2 YYEEEE. This CDR3 contains 17 residues.

The gene calls are TRBV13 and TRBJ1-6, with 7 bases fitting TRBD1. The CDR3 length is 15 residues. Germline V CDR1 and CDR2: PRHDT, FYEKMQ (reference sequence). CDR3 bases: TGTGCAGCCGGCGACAGGGCCTCCTATAATTCACCCCTCCACTTT. Its protein product is CAAGDRASYNSPLHF.

V gene TRBV30 combines with J gene TRBJ2-7; 7 nucleotides align to TRBD2. This CDR3 is 14 amino acids long. V shed 2 bases, J shed 7 bases, and the junction held 11 bases outside the gene matches. Germline V lookup: CDR1 GTSNPN, CDR2 SVGIG (reference sequence). The CDR3 sequence: CAWSLGGSSREQYF. CDR3 nucleotide sequence: TGTGCCTGGAGTCTGGGCGGGAGTTCGCGAGAGCAGTACTTC. The variable domain in full, completed from reference TRBV30 and TRBJ2-7, reads SQTIHQWPATLVQPVGSPLSLECTVEGTSNPNLYWYRQAAGRGLQLLFYSVGIGQISSEVPQNLSASRPQDRQFILSSKKLLLSDSGFYLCAWSLGGSSREQYFGPGTRLTVT.

CDR3 in DNA: TGTGCCAGTAGTATAGATCGTGGAGCAAACTATGGCTACACCTTC. Translation: CASSIDRGANYGYTF. V gene TRBV19 combines with J gene TRBJ1-2; D call uncertain. Trimming removed 0 bases from V and 2 bases from J, with 10 bases in between. Germline-derived CDR1 and CDR2 are LNHDA and SQIVND (reference sequence). The CDR3 is made up of 15 amino acids. The variable domain in full, with the rest retrieved from reference TRBV19 and TRBJ1-2, is DGGITQSPKYLFRKEGQNVTLSCEQNLNHDAMYWYRQDPGQGLRLIYYSQIVNDFQKGDIAEGYSVSREKKESFPLTVTSAQKNPTAFYLCASSIDRGANYGYTFGSGTRLTVV.

This clonotype was observed at least ten times. The V gene is TRBV6-1, the J gene TRBJ2-1; 8 bases are a match to TRBD2. The CDR3 extends over 16 amino acids. Germline loops: CDR1 MNHNS, CDR2 SASEGT. J was trimmed by 8 bases and V by 2 bases; bases with no gene match: 11. In DNA, the CDR3 is TGTGCCAGCAGTGAACCGGGACTAGTGCGGTTAGATGAGCAGTTCTTC. This gives the protein CASSEPGLVRLDEQFF.

In its sample, this clonotype was seen many times. This chain links TRBV6-1 with TRBJ2-1; D remains unclear. From germline, CDR1 is MNHNS and CDR2 SASEGT. The CDR3 length is 16 residues. V shed 5 bases and J shed 2 bases, with 16 bases lying between them. CDR3 nucleotide sequence: TGTGCCAGCAGTCCTTCGACCGCGACGGCCTACAATGAGCAGTTCTTC. Amino acids: CASSPSTATAYNEQFF.

A few counts support this clonotype. This sequence joins TRBV19 and TRBJ2-5; TRBD2 is a possible D gene (7 bases). V lost 0 bases to trimming and J lost 5 bases, with 16 bases between them. Germline values: CDR1 LNHDA, CDR2 SQIVND (reference sequence). This CDR3 is built from 16 residues. The CDR3 sequence is CASSIDSGGGSETQYF. The CDR3 region has the DNA TGTGCCAGTAGTATAGATTCGGGGGGCGGGTCGGAGACCCAGTACTTC.

The chain combines TRBV6-2 or TRBV6-3 with TRBJ2-5, with TRBD1 as a possible D gene (6 bases). Between the trimmed V and J ends, which lost 9 bases and 1 base, there was a span of 18 bases. The CDR3 is 15 residues long. Germline V gene sequence: CDR1 MNHEY, CDR2 SVGEGT. Here the CDR3 reads CARQGPGLIQETQYF. The CDR3 DNA is TGTGCCAGGCAGGGGCCGGGGTTAATCCAAGAGACCCAGTACTTC.

In its sample, this clonotype was seen a few times. This chain joins TRBV9 and TRBJ2-3, with 8 nucleotides matching TRBD2. This CDR3 is built from 17 residues. In germline, CDR1 is SGDLS, CDR2 YYNGEE. Trimming removed 3 bases from V and 3 bases from J; junction bases left unmatched: 12. The CDR3 DNA reads TGTGCCAGCAGCGAGGCCCCGGGGGGGGGCAAAACAGATACGCAGTATTTT. This gives the protein CASSEAPGGGKTDTQYF.

This clonotype occurred many times. The chain carries TRBV7-8 and TRBJ2-7; D is possibly TRBD1 (5 bases). CDR3 length equals 16 residues. V was cut by 1 base and J by 3 bases, with 16 bases left in between. CDR1 and CDR2 from the germline V gene are SGHVS and FQNEAQ. The CDR3 loop reads CASSLGGWTVLYEQYF. DNA of the CDR3: TGTGCCAGCAGCTTAGGGGGCTGGACCGTCCTCTACGAGCAGTACTTC.

This clonotype was detected ten times or more. The chain recombines TRBV2 with TRBJ2-7, with TRBD2 matching over 8 bases. This CDR3 has 15 amino acids. Germline CDR1 SNHLY, CDR2 FYNNEI. Trimming cost V 6 bases and J 6 bases; bases outside gene matches: 13. The CDR3 region is CASRPGVAGFGEQYF. The CDR3 nucleotides read TGTGCCAGCAGGCCGGGGGTAGCGGGATTTGGCGAGCAGTACTTC.

This clonotype appeared a few times. The V and J genes are TRBV6-1 and TRBJ2-7; D perhaps matches TRBD1 (8 bases). Germline loops: CDR1 MNHNS, CDR2 SASEGT. The CDR3 spans 15 residues. V shed 3 bases and J shed 7 bases, with 19 bases lying between them. CDR3 region: CASSDGGTGPREQYF. CDR3 DNA: TGTGCCAGCAGTGACGGGGGGACAGGCCCCCGGGAGCAGTACTTC.

This clonotype was seen ten or more times. This chain joins TRBV20-1 and TRBJ2-1; D is uncertain. The CDR3 has 10 residues. V gave up 3 bases and J gave up 4 bases, with 1 base separating them. Looked up from germline, CDR1 is DFQATT and CDR2 is SNEGSKA (reference sequence). The CDR3 reads CSASYNEQFF. CDR3 DNA sequence: TGCAGTGCTAGTTACAATGAGCAGTTCTTC.

This clonotype was seen at least ten times. This chain joins TRBV3-1 and TRBJ1-2, with a tentative D call TRBD1 (5 bases). Trimming stripped 4 bases from V and 7 bases from J, with 10 bases between. This CDR3 spans 12 amino acids. Looked up from germline, CDR1 is LGHDT and CDR2 is YNNKEL (reference sequence). This chain's CDR3 is CASSRGDVGYTF. The CDR3 nucleotides read TGTGCCAGCAGCCGTGGGGACGTTGGCTACACCTTC.

The V gene is TRBV5-1, the J gene TRBJ2-2; possibly TRBD2 for D (7 bases). The CDR3 length is 15 residues. Between the trimmed V and J ends, which lost 4 bases and 5 bases, there was a span of 15 bases. Germline CDR1 is SGHRS and CDR2 is YFSETQ. CDR3 in amino acids: CASSPEGGRTGELFF. In nucleotides, the CDR3 is TGCGCCAGCAGCCCTGAGGGGGGGAGGACCGGGGAGCTGTTTTTT.

Ten or more counts support this clonotype. The chain couples TRBV5-1 to TRBJ2-7; TRBD2 matches 9 bases. This CDR3 spans 15 amino acids. V dropped 1 base and J dropped 3; count of bases not matched to a gene: 5. From germline, CDR1 is SGHRS and CDR2 YFSETQ. The CDR3 DNA reads TGCGCCAGCAGCTTGCTATTAGCGGGAGACTACGAGCAGTACTTC. Residues: CASSLLLAGDYEQYF.

In its sample, this clonotype was seen a few times. This chain uses TRBV19 with TRBJ1-2; 7 bases line up with TRBD1. The germline V gene has CDR1 LNHDA and CDR2 SQIVND (reference sequence). The CDR3 covers 13 residues. V lost 8 bases to trimming and J lost 2 bases; unmatched junction nucleotides: 5. The CDR3 sequence: CASVPGQNYGYTF. CDR3 DNA: TGTGCCAGTGTCCCGGGACAGAACTATGGCTACACCTTC.

There are many counts of this clonotype. The chain is built from TRBV9 and TRBJ2-3; TRBD2 might be the D (6 bases). V was clipped by 2 bases and J by 0 bases, with 7 bases between them. The CDR3 totals 14 residues. Germline V gene sequence: CDR1 SGDLS, CDR2 YYNGEE. The CDR3 is CASSVSGSTDTQYF. As DNA, the CDR3 is TGTGCCAGCAGCGTTAGCGGAAGCACAGATACGCAGTATTTT.

The chain combines TRBV6-2 or TRBV6-3 with TRBJ1-6, with D possibly matching TRBD1 (6 bases). Looked up from germline, CDR1 is MNHEY and CDR2 is SVGEGT. Trimming took off 8 bases at V and 9 bases at J, with 17 bases between the two ends. CDR3 length: 14 amino acids. The CDR3 loop is CASANGGPRSPLHF. The CDR3 bases are TGTGCCAGCGCAAACGGGGGGCCTCGTTCACCCCTCCACTTT.

This clonotype has a count of ten or more. This chain links TRBV28 with TRBJ2-7, with a tentative D call TRBD1 (6 bases). Germline loops: CDR1 MDHEN, CDR2 SYDVKM. This CDR3 comprises 13 residues. The V end lost 3 bases, the J end lost 2 bases, and 8 bases lay between the germline ends. The CDR3: CASSFQGPYEQYF. CDR3 nucleotide sequence: TGTGCCAGCAGTTTCCAGGGGCCCTACGAGCAGTACTTC.